A single sample is the source of the 26 T cell receptor beta chains below, sequenced in a study of blood T cell repertoires in COVID-19. The table came from immunoSEQ multiplex PCR; TCRdb's copy has only in-frame clones and leaves some out. Among 95,000 to 150,000 clones listed, 70% to 90% were seen once. The material sequenced was peripheral blood. The receptor source for this set is a woman aged 80 or older with acute or convalescent COVID-19.

The chain combines TRBV7-9 with TRBJ2-1; TRBD2 matches 12 bases. The CDR3 spans 16 residues. Germline V lookup: CDR1 SEHNR, CDR2 FQNEAQ (reference sequence). With 3 bases clipped from V and 1 base from J, the junction kept 1 base outside the gene matches. The CDR3: CASSLGLAGSYNEQFF. CDR3 bases: TGTGCCAGCAGCTTGGGACTAGCGGGTTCCTACAATGAGCAGTTCTTC.

The chain carries TRBV12-3 or TRBV12-4 and TRBJ1-6; weak D call: TRBD1 (6 bases). V lost 5 bases, J lost 7 bases, and 6 bases lay in between. The CDR3 loop spans 12 amino acids. CDR3 DNA: TGTGCCAGCAGTAGGGGGAATTCACCCCTCCACTTT. Translated, it gives CASSRGNSPLHF.

This clone has a single count. V usage is TRBV23-1 and J usage is TRBJ1-1, with no clear D. TRBV23-1 belongs to the ORF category, with a function that is uncertain. The CDR3 covers 13 residues. The V end lost 2 bases, the J end lost 0 bases, and 4 bases lay between the germline ends. The CDR3 DNA reads as TGCGCCAGCAGTCAACGCGTGAACACTGAAGCTTTCTTT. Translated, it gives CASSQRVNTEAFF.

Notes on this clone: Other DNA sequences of this sample code for an identical CDR3. The V call is TRBV2, the J call TRBJ1-5; no definite D call. This CDR3 has 14 residues. V was cut by 5 bases and J by 2 bases, with 10 bases left in between. The germline CDR1 and CDR2 sequences are SNHLY and FYNNEI. Here the CDR3 DNA reads TGTGCCAGCAGTCTACAGCAACGCAATCAGCCCCAGCATTTT. Translated: CASSLQQRNQPQHF.

The rearrangement links TRBV5-4 to TRBJ1-6; possible D gene TRBD1, 6 bases. This CDR3 has 14 residues. Germline-derived CDR1 and CDR2 are SGHNT and YYREEE (reference sequence). V gave up 2 bases and J gave up 7 bases, with 10 bases separating them. Here the CDR3 DNA reads TGTGCCAGCAGCTTTTGGACAGAAAATTCACCCCTCCACTTT. Translated: CASSFWTENSPLHF.

This sequence joins TRBV10-3 and TRBJ2-3; TRBD2 matches 14 bases. CDR3 length equals 18 residues. Unmatched junction bases numbered 8, after V lost 6 bases and J lost 0 bases. Germline CDR1 reads ENHRY; CDR2 reads SYGVKD. CDR3 sequence: CAISRLAGGRASTDTQYF. CDR3 DNA sequence: TGTGCCATCAGCAGACTAGCGGGGGGGCGGGCTAGCACAGATACGCAGTATTTT.

As DNA, the CDR3 is TGTGCCAGCAGTTACTCGAGGGGGTTAGAGCAGTACTTC. It translates to CASSYSRGLEQYF. The V call is TRBV6-5, the J call TRBJ2-7; perhaps TRBD1 as D (6 bases). The germline V and J ends were trimmed by 0 bases and 7 bases, with 10 bases remaining between them. The CDR3 is 13 amino acids. The germline CDR1 and CDR2 sequences are MNHEY and SVGAGI.

This chain joins TRBV28 and TRBJ1-3; 9 bases match TRBD1. The CDR3 contains 14 residues. Germline lookup yields CDR1 MDHEN and CDR2 SYDVKM. The V gene end was trimmed by 4 bases and the J gene end by 3 bases; junction bases not matched to a gene: 1. CDR3 protein: CASSWDRVGNTIYF. Here the CDR3 DNA reads TGTGCCAGCAGTTGGGACAGGGTTGGAAACACCATATATTTT.

The gene calls are TRBV28 and TRBJ1-1; 9 positions agree with TRBD1. Trimming at V came to 5 bases and at J to 5 bases, leaving 3 bases not matched to a gene. The CDR3 runs 13 residues. The germline gives CDR1 MDHEN, CDR2 SYDVKM. CDR3 nucleotide sequence: TGTGCCAGCAGTAGGACAGGGGAAACTGAAGCTTTCTTT. It specifies CASSRTGETEAFF.

The chain employs TRBV4-3 and TRBJ2-2, with D tentatively TRBD1 (6 bases). From germline, CDR1 is LGHNA and CDR2 YSLEER. The CDR3 consists of 17 residues. V was trimmed by 3 bases and J by 4 bases, leaving 18 bases between them. The CDR3: CASSHPSTGRGTGELFF. CDR3 DNA sequence: TGCGCCAGCAGCCACCCCTCAACAGGGCGCGGCACCGGGGAGCTGTTTTTT.

V is TRBV7-2 and J is TRBJ2-7, with 7 nucleotides matching TRBD2. Germline V CDR1 and CDR2: SGHTA, FQGNSA. There are 16 residues in the CDR3. Trimming took 3 bases from V and 2 from J; bases not matched to a gene: 10. CDR3 region: CASSLVSSGNTYEQYF. CDR3 DNA sequence: TGTGCCAGCAGCTTGGTGTCTAGCGGAAATACCTACGAGCAGTACTTC.

The chain links TRBV5-1 to TRBJ2-3; 12 bases map to TRBD2. This CDR3 has 16 residues. CDR1 and CDR2 (germline): SGHRS, YFSETQ. The junction had 8 bases not matched to a gene; V was cut back by 0 bases and J by 9 bases. The CDR3 DNA is TGCGCCAGCAGCTTGGAATCTAGCGGGGGGGCCTGGACGCAGTATTTT. Its protein is CASSLESSGGAWTQYF.

V and J are TRBV18 and TRBJ2-7, with no clear D. This CDR3 spans 13 amino acids. Trimming took off 2 bases at V and 7 bases at J, with 12 bases between the two ends. In germline, CDR1 is KGHSH, CDR2 LQKENI. DNA of the CDR3: TGTGCCAGCTCACCATCGGTCGCAGGAGAGCAGTACTTC. Translating it yields CASSPSVAGEQYF. The full variable domain, in which reference TRBV18 and TRBJ2-7 provide the parts outside the CDR3, is NAGVMQNPRHLVRRRGQEARLRCSPMKGHSHVYWYRQLPEEGLKFMVYLQKENIIDESGMPKERFSAEFPKEGPSILRIQQVVRGDSAAYFCASSPSVAGEQYFGPGTRLTVT.

V usage is TRBV28 and J usage is TRBJ2-7; tentatively, D is TRBD1 (5 bases). With 2 bases removed from V and 2 bases from J, the gap between germline ends came to 16 bases. CDR1 and CDR2 from the germline V gene are MDHEN and SYDVKM. The CDR3 is made up of 16 amino acids. The DNA of the CDR3 is TGTGCCAGCAGTTTAATTTCAGGGCGTTCTACCTACGAGCAGTACTTC. It encodes CASSLISGRSTYEQYF.

V is TRBV5-6 and J is TRBJ1-2; TRBD1 matches 9 bases. The CDR3 is 18 residues long. Germline CDR1 and CDR2: SGHDT and YYEEEE. The V gene end was trimmed by 1 base and the J gene end by 4 bases; junction bases not matched to a gene: 14. DNA for the CDR3: TGTGCCAGCAGCTTGAGGCGTTGGTTGGGACAGGGCCCCTATGGCTACACCTTC. Residues: CASSLRRWLGQGPYGYTF.

J is TRBJ2-7 and V is TRBV9; 7 nucleotides align to TRBD1. Germline V gives CDR1 SGDLS, CDR2 YYNGEE. This CDR3 has 13 residues. V was clipped by 4 bases and J by 2 bases; unmatched bases: 3. Here the CDR3 DNA reads TGTGCCAGCAGCCCGACAGGGACCTACGAGCAGTACTTC. It is translated as CASSPTGTYEQYF.

The rearrangement joins TRBV2 to TRBJ1-1, with TRBD1 matching over 9 bases. This CDR3 contains 16 residues. Trimming removed 8 bases from V and 0 bases from J; junction bases left unmatched: 10. CDR1 and CDR2 (germline): SNHLY, FYNNEI. The CDR3 DNA sequence: TGTGCCAGCGGTTTAACGGGACAGGGATTGAACACTGAAGCTTTCTTT. Amino acid sequence: CASGLTGQGLNTEAFF.

The J gene is TRBJ1-1, the V gene TRBV7-9; D gene ambiguous. Germline V lookup: CDR1 SEHNR, CDR2 FQNEAQ (reference sequence). CDR3 length: 15 amino acids. Between the trimmed V and J ends, which lost 1 base and 2 bases, there was a span of 11 bases. CDR3 bases: TGTGCCAGCAGCTTAGAGCCCTTAATAAACACTGAAGCTTTCTTT. It yields the protein CASSLEPLINTEAFF.

This chain links TRBV6-5 with TRBJ2-6; D gene unclear. Between the trimmed V and J ends, which lost 6 bases and 1 base, there was a span of 4 bases. From germline, CDR1 is MNHEY and CDR2 SVGAGI. The CDR3 contains 13 residues. The CDR3 protein is CASRSSGANVLTF. The CDR3 nucleotides are TGTGCCAGCAGATCATCTGGGGCCAACGTCCTGACTTTC.

The V and J genes are TRBV10-3 and TRBJ1-2; D is uncertain. CDR1 and CDR2 from the germline V gene are ENHRY and SYGVKD. CDR3 length equals 13 residues. Trimming left V 3 bases short and J 10 bases short, with 15 bases between. Written as DNA, the CDR3 is TGTGCCATCAGTGAAGACCGGTCAGGTCACTACACCTTC. It specifies CAISEDRSGHYTF.

The J gene is TRBJ2-2, the V gene TRBV10-3; 11 bases are a match to TRBD2. Looked up from germline, CDR1 is ENHRY and CDR2 is SYGVKD. This CDR3 has 17 residues. The trim removed 5 bases at V and 0 bases at J, leaving 5 bases unmatched. The CDR3 nucleotides read TGTGCCATCAGTTCAATTAGCGGGGGGGCGAACACCGGGGAGCTGTTTTTT. Translating it yields CAISSISGGANTGELFF.

The chain uses TRBV10-3 and TRBJ2-3, with 13 bases aligning to TRBD2. Germline CDR1 and CDR2: ENHRY and SYGVKD. CDR3 size: 17 residues. V gave up 4 bases and J gave up 0 bases; unmatched junction bases: 4. The CDR3 DNA is TGTGCCATCAGTGGAAGGACTAGCGGGGGTAGCACAGATACGCAGTATTTT. It translates to CAISGRTSGGSTDTQYF.

This clone was recorded a few times. The rearrangement joins TRBV5-1 to TRBJ2-3, with 7 bases that match TRBD1. This CDR3 has 14 residues. V was clipped by 5 bases and J by 0 bases; unmatched bases: 3. From germline, CDR1 is SGHRS and CDR2 YFSETQ. Written as DNA, the CDR3 is TGCGCCAGCAGTCGGGACAGTAGCACAGATACGCAGTATTTT. It translates to CASSRDSSTDTQYF.

V is TRBV6-2 or TRBV6-3 and J is TRBJ2-5, with D perhaps TRBD1 (5 bases). Germline assignment: CDR1 MNHEY and CDR2 SVGEGT. The CDR3 extends over 16 amino acids. The V gene lost 5 bases and the J gene lost 2 bases, with 18 bases spanning the gap. CDR3 bases: TGTGCCAGCAGTCGCCTCACAAACAGGAAGCAAGAGACCCAGTACTTC. Encoded protein: CASSRLTNRKQETQYF.

This clone has just a few counts. This rearrangement joins TRBV12-3 or TRBV12-4 to TRBJ1-4; the D is unclear. The length of the CDR3 is 13 residues. V lost 6 bases and J 5 bases, leaving 10 bases between the germline ends. CDR3 protein: CASRLGGNEKLFF. The CDR3, as DNA: TGTGCCAGCAGGCTAGGAGGAAATGAAAAACTGTTTTTT.

J is TRBJ1-5 and V is TRBV6-6, with 12 bases lining up with TRBD1. V gave up 6 bases and J gave up 4 bases; unmatched junction bases: 4. This CDR3 is 15 amino acids long. Germline lookup yields CDR1 MNHNY and CDR2 SVGAGI (reference sequence). DNA for the CDR3: TGTGCCAGCAGCATGGGACAGGGGGCTAATCAGCCCCAGCATTTT. This codes for CASSMGQGANQPQHF.